These T cell receptor beta chains were read from a single sample in a study of T cells in Graves' hyperthyroidism and ophthalmopathy. TCRdb independently ran MiXCR on the multiplex PCR reads; one entry per CDR3 protein. This table has approximately 430,000 distinct CDR3 sequences, 15% to 17% appearing once. Source material: blood. The receptors derive from a woman between 18 and 30 years old with Graves' hyperthyroidism. Both conserved end residues are part of each CDR3. D genes are given only for firm matches. Rows give clone size only sometimes, using once, few, many, or a class for an expanded clone.

abundance: many
v_gene: TRBV3-1
j_gene: TRBJ2-7
d_gene: -
CDR3nt: TGTGCCAGCAGCCCACCTTTTGCCTACGAGCAGTACTTC
CDR3aa: CASSPPFAYEQYF

abundance: -
v_gene: TRBV12-3/TRBV12-4
j_gene: TRBJ2-3
d_gene: -
CDR3nt: TGTGCCAGCAGTTTGGGCAAATCGGATACGCAGTATTTT
CDR3aa: CASSLGKSDTQYF

abundance: many
v_gene: TRBV2
j_gene: TRBJ2-1
d_gene: TRBD1
CDR3nt: TGTGCCAGCAGTCCCGGGACAGGGTACAATGAGCAGTTCTTC
CDR3aa: CASSPGTGYNEQFF

abundance: -
v_gene: TRBV4-1
j_gene: TRBJ2-1
d_gene: -
CDR3nt: TGCGCCAGCAGCCAAGGAAGCCTGGAGCAGTTCTTC
CDR3aa: CASSQGSLEQFF

abundance: -
v_gene: TRBV24-1
j_gene: TRBJ2-1
d_gene: TRBD1
CDR3nt: TGTGCCACCAGTGAGACGGGACAGGGGTGGAATGAGCAGTTCTTC
CDR3aa: CATSETGQGWNEQFF

abundance: many
v_gene: TRBV20-1
j_gene: TRBJ2-1
d_gene: TRBD2
CDR3nt: TGCAGTGCTAGAGATTCAAGGACTAGCGGTACGTCCTACAATGAGCAGTTCTTC
CDR3aa: CSARDSRTSGTSYNEQFF

abundance: few
v_gene: TRBV7-9
j_gene: TRBJ2-3
d_gene: -
CDR3nt: TGTGCCAGCAGCTTAAGTACAGCGGCGAGCACAGATACGCAGTATTTT
CDR3aa: CASSLSTAASTDTQYF

abundance: many
v_gene: TRBV6-1
j_gene: TRBJ1-6
d_gene: -
CDR3nt: TGTGCCAGCAGTCAACATGGGTCCTATAATTCACCCCTCCACTTT
CDR3aa: CASSQHGSYNSPLHF

abundance: many
v_gene: TRBV20-1
j_gene: TRBJ2-1
d_gene: TRBD2
CDR3nt: TGCACTTCGGAGGGTCTAGCGGATTTCAATGAGCAGTTCTTC
CDR3aa: CTSEGLADFNEQFF

abundance: -
v_gene: TRBV19
j_gene: TRBJ2-3
d_gene: -
CDR3nt: TGTGCCAGTAGTCAGGGACCCTCTAGCACAGATACGCAGTATTTT
CDR3aa: CASSQGPSSTDTQYF

abundance: few
v_gene: TRBV6-2/TRBV6-3
j_gene: TRBJ2-1
d_gene: -
CDR3nt: TGTGCCAGCCAGGGAGCACCGGATCGGTTCTTC
CDR3aa: CASQGAPDRFF

abundance: -
v_gene: TRBV15
j_gene: TRBJ2-2
d_gene: -
CDR3nt: TGTGCCACCAGCAGAGGCGAAGACACCGGGGAGCTGTTTTTT
CDR3aa: CATSRGEDTGELFF

abundance: many
v_gene: TRBV12-3/TRBV12-4
j_gene: TRBJ1-1
d_gene: -
CDR3nt: TGTGCCAGCAGTTTGCCCAGGCCGAACACTGAAGCTTTCTTT
CDR3aa: CASSLPRPNTEAFF

abundance: -
v_gene: TRBV12-3/TRBV12-4
j_gene: TRBJ2-2
d_gene: -
CDR3nt: TGTGCCAGCAGTTTATATAACACCGGGGAGCTGTTTTTT
CDR3aa: CASSLYNTGELFF

abundance: many
v_gene: TRBV11-3
j_gene: TRBJ2-5
d_gene: -
CDR3nt: TGTGCCAGCAGCTTAGATCAGTGGACCCAGTACTTC
CDR3aa: CASSLDQWTQYF

abundance: many
v_gene: TRBV11-2
j_gene: TRBJ2-5
d_gene: -
CDR3nt: TGTGCCAGCAGACCCCCGGGCGGGGAGACCCAGTACTTC
CDR3aa: CASRPPGGETQYF

abundance: -
v_gene: TRBV5-8
j_gene: TRBJ2-1
d_gene: TRBD1
CDR3nt: TGTGCCAGCAGCTTGGATGGGACAGGGGGCGTTGAGCAGTTCTTC
CDR3aa: CASSLDGTGGVEQFF

abundance: few
v_gene: TRBV24-1
j_gene: TRBJ1-2
d_gene: -
CDR3nt: TGTGCCACCCGCAGTGATTATGGCTACACCTTC
CDR3aa: CATRSDYGYTF

abundance: -
v_gene: TRBV4-1
j_gene: TRBJ1-4
d_gene: -
CDR3nt: TGCGCCAGCAGCCAAGAGGGGCAGGCTAATGAAAAACTGTTTTTT
CDR3aa: CASSQEGQANEKLFF

abundance: few
v_gene: TRBV6-1
j_gene: TRBJ1-5
d_gene: -
CDR3nt: TGTGCCAGCAGAAAAAGAACAGGGACCAATCAGCCCCAGCATTTT
CDR3aa: CASRKRTGTNQPQHF

abundance: many
v_gene: TRBV19
j_gene: TRBJ1-5
d_gene: -
CDR3nt: TGTGCCAGTAGTATAGTGGGGAGCAATCAGCCCCAGCATTTT
CDR3aa: CASSIVGSNQPQHF

abundance: -
v_gene: TRBV19
j_gene: TRBJ2-2
d_gene: TRBD2
CDR3nt: TGTGCCAGTAGTATAGAGCTAGCGGGGGGTCCGAACACCGGGGAGCTGTTTTTT
CDR3aa: CASSIELAGGPNTGELFF

abundance: many
v_gene: TRBV7-2
j_gene: TRBJ2-7
d_gene: -
CDR3nt: TGTGCCAGCAGCTTAGAACCCCACCTTGGGGGGAGTTGGTACGAGCAGTACTTC
CDR3aa: CASSLEPHLGGSWYEQYF

abundance: -
v_gene: TRBV27
j_gene: TRBJ2-7
d_gene: TRBD1
CDR3nt: TGTGCCAGCAGTTGGACAGGGGCCAGCTCCTACGAGCAGTACTTC
CDR3aa: CASSWTGASSYEQYF

abundance: many
v_gene: TRBV7-3
j_gene: TRBJ2-2
d_gene: TRBD2
CDR3nt: TGTGCCAGCAGCTCACGACTAGCGGGAGGCGGGACCGGGGAGCTGTTTTTT
CDR3aa: CASSSRLAGGGTGELFF

abundance: many
v_gene: TRBV28
j_gene: TRBJ2-7
d_gene: -
CDR3nt: TGTGCCAGCAGTGCCCGAAATAAGAAAGAGCAGTACTTC
CDR3aa: CASSARNKKEQYF

abundance: -
v_gene: TRBV6-1
j_gene: TRBJ2-1
d_gene: TRBD1
CDR3nt: TGTGCCAGCAGCCTATTCTCAAAGGGGCGGACAGGGGATACCAATGAGCAGTTCTTC
CDR3aa: CASSLFSKGRTGDTNEQFF

abundance: many
v_gene: TRBV5-1
j_gene: TRBJ2-3
d_gene: -
CDR3nt: TGCGCCAGCAGCTACGGCGGGGGCGCTAAAGGCACAGATACGCAGTATTTT
CDR3aa: CASSYGGGAKGTDTQYF

abundance: many
v_gene: TRBV6-2/TRBV6-3
j_gene: TRBJ2-5
d_gene: TRBD2
CDR3nt: TGTGCCAGCAGTTACTCGGTCTCCACTAGCGGAAAAGAGACCCAGTACTTC
CDR3aa: CASSYSVSTSGKETQYF

abundance: many
v_gene: TRBV12-3/TRBV12-4
j_gene: TRBJ1-5
d_gene: TRBD1
CDR3nt: TGTGCCAGCAGTTTACGGTTGACAGGGGGGAGCAATCAGCCCCAGCATTTT
CDR3aa: CASSLRLTGGSNQPQHF

abundance: -
v_gene: TRBV5-6
j_gene: TRBJ2-7
d_gene: -
CDR3nt: TGTGCCAGCAGCTTGATGAAGGGGATCCGGCAGTACTTC
CDR3aa: CASSLMKGIRQYF

abundance: few
v_gene: TRBV5-1
j_gene: TRBJ1-6
d_gene: -
CDR3nt: TGCGCCAGCAGCTCGCCCGGGCGGCGGGATTCACCCCTCCACTTT
CDR3aa: CASSSPGRRDSPLHF

abundance: many
v_gene: TRBV7-9
j_gene: TRBJ2-3
d_gene: -
CDR3nt: TGTGCCAGCAGCTTAGAAGATAACACAGATACGCAGTATTTT
CDR3aa: CASSLEDNTDTQYF